The 21 T cell receptor beta chains in this list originate from one sample, sequenced in a study of spatial heterogeneity in lung cancer. MiXCR, applied by TCRdb to the 5' RACE reads, yields one record per CDR3 protein. The profile shows fewer than 20,000 distinct CDR3 sequences, roughly a fifth of them singletons. Time point denoted: sample taken at primary tumor resection. No cell sorting; template was whole RNA from tumor, lung tissue or PBMC. The sample was PBMCs, taken at surgery. The source of these receptors is a female donor with early-stage non-small cell lung cancer.

This clonotype was observed many times. This chain joins TRBV18 and TRBJ1-1, with D perhaps TRBD1 (5 bases). Trimming pared 7 bases from V and 5 bases from J, leaving 17 bases between. The V gene's germline CDR1 is KGHSH and CDR2 LQKENI. The CDR3 loop spans 14 amino acids. The CDR3 is CASFRWGYDTEAFF. CDR3 in DNA: TGTGCCAGCTTCCGGTGGGGGTACGATACTGAAGCTTTCTTT.

Sample share makes this clonotype medium-sized (0.01 to 0.1%). The chain combines TRBV12-3 or TRBV12-4 with TRBJ1-3; TRBD1 matches 11 bases. This CDR3 is 15 amino acids long. The trim removed 6 bases at V and 0 bases at J, leaving 1 base unmatched. The CDR3 reads CASRGQGDSGNTIYF. The CDR3 DNA follows: TGTGCCAGCAGGGGACAGGGGGACTCTGGAAACACCATATATTTT.

This clonotype was counted many times. V is TRBV12-3 or TRBV12-4 and J is TRBJ1-5, with unresolved D. The CDR3 extends over 15 amino acids. V lost 6 bases and J 0 bases, leaving 12 bases between the germline ends. For the CDR3, the DNA is TGTGCCAGCAGGGCCTTCGAATATAGCAATCAGCCCCAGCATTTT. Encoded protein: CASRAFEYSNQPQHF.

This clonotype is labeled medium-sized. The chain carries TRBV27 and TRBJ1-2, with D perhaps TRBD1 (6 bases). Germline lookup yields CDR1 MNHEY and CDR2 SMNVEV (reference sequence). This CDR3 region has 15 residues. V was clipped by 5 bases and J by 7 bases, with 20 bases between them. CDR3 residues: CASSPRNTGSFGYTF. The CDR3 nucleotides are TGTGCCAGCAGTCCACGTAACACAGGGTCTTTTGGCTACACCTTC.

Within the sample, this clonotype is medium-sized. The gene calls are TRBV7-9 and TRBJ2-5; the D gene is possibly TRBD2 (6 bases). CDR1 is SEHNR, CDR2 FQNEAQ, per germline (reference sequence). The CDR3 consists of 10 residues. Here the CDR3 DNA reads TGTTCCGGGGGCCAAGAGACCCAGTACTTC. Translation: CSGGQETQYF.

The chain employs TRBV4-2 and TRBJ2-7, with 8 bases that match TRBD1. The CDR3 extends over 17 amino acids. Germline CDR1 reads LGHNA; CDR2 reads YNFKEQ. With 2 bases clipped from V and 0 bases from J, the junction kept 9 bases outside the gene matches. The CDR3 nucleotides are TGTGCCAGCAGCCAATATTTGACGGGACAGGCCTCCTACGAGCAGTACTTC. It specifies CASSQYLTGQASYEQYF.

In this sample, this clonotype turned up many times. This chain uses TRBV5-1 with TRBJ2-3; D gene unclear. Looked up from germline, CDR1 is SGHRS and CDR2 is YFSETQ. The CDR3 is made up of 14 amino acids. The ends were cut back, 4 bases at V and 4 bases at J, with 13 bases in the middle. CDR3 DNA sequence: TGCGCCAGCAGCCTACCTCAGGCGGCAGATACGCAGTATTTT. Amino acid sequence: CASSLPQAADTQYF.

This clonotype was seen ten or more times. The chain is built from TRBV30 and TRBJ2-7; D is possibly TRBD1 or TRBD2 (5 bases each). The CDR3 totals 12 residues. Looked up from germline, CDR1 is GTSNPN and CDR2 is SVGIG (reference sequence). Deletions cut 0 bases from V and 12 bases from J, with 15 bases between. CDR3 sequence reads: CAWSVSLGTVYF. Here the CDR3 DNA reads TGTGCCTGGAGTGTAAGTCTCGGGACGGTGTACTTC.

This clonotype was seen many times. The chain recombines TRBV28 with TRBJ1-1, with D unresolved. In germline, CDR1 is MDHEN, CDR2 SYDVKM. The CDR3 has 13 residues. V lost 3 bases and J 11 bases, leaving 16 bases between the germline ends. CDR3 sequence reads: CASSLVGTPGAFF. CDR3 bases: TGTGCCAGCAGTTTGGTGGGTACCCCGGGTGCTTTCTTT. Full variable domain (missing parts from reference TRBV28 and TRBJ1-1): DVKVTQSSRYLVKRTGEKVFLECVQDMDHENMFWYRQDPGLGLRLIYFSYDVKMKEKGDIPEGYSVSREKKERFSLILESASTNQTSMYLCASSLVGTPGAFFGQGTRLTVV.

This clonotype was picked up a small number of times. The rearrangement joins TRBV5-1 to TRBJ1-1; no firm D call. Between the trimmed V and J ends, which lost 3 bases and 3 bases, there was a span of 9 bases. This CDR3 comprises 13 residues. CDR1 is SGHRS and CDR2 is YFSETQ in the germline V gene. Here the CDR3 DNA reads TGCGCCAGCAGCTCCCGCAGCTACACTGAAGCTTTCTTT. Amino acid sequence: CASSSRSYTEAFF.

Many counts were recorded for this clonotype. The genes are TRBV5-4 and TRBJ2-1; 7 positions agree with TRBD2. This CDR3 is 14 amino acids long. With V trimmed by 4 bases and J by 8 bases, 9 bases remained unmatched. The germline CDR1 and CDR2 sequences are SGHNT and YYREEE (reference sequence). CDR3 loop: CASSAARGSHEQFF. The CDR3 nucleotides are TGTGCCAGCAGCGCCGCTCGCGGGAGCCATGAGCAGTTCTTC.

Within the sample, this clonotype is medium-sized. The chain carries TRBV14 and TRBJ1-2, with 7 bases fitting TRBD1. The junction had 5 bases not matched to a gene; V was cut back by 4 bases and J by 3 bases. The germline V gene encodes CDR1 SGHDN and CDR2 FVKESK. This CDR3 spans 14 amino acids. As DNA, the CDR3 is TGTGCCAGCAGCCCGTCCGGGACAGACTATGGCTACACCTTC. It is translated as CASSPSGTDYGYTF.

This clonotype was counted many times. The chain recombines TRBV4-3 with TRBJ2-6, with unresolved D. V shed 6 bases and J shed 0 bases, with 9 bases lying between them. Germline V gene sequence: CDR1 LGHNA, CDR2 YSLEER. CDR3 length equals 15 residues. The CDR3 DNA follows: TGCGCCAGCAGTCATCAGAACTCTGGGGCCAACGTCCTGACTTTC. Amino acid sequence: CASSHQNSGANVLTF.

This clonotype was counted at least ten times. The chain carries TRBV6-1 and TRBJ1-3; D call uncertain. Germline V gives CDR1 MNHNS, CDR2 SASEGT. This CDR3 region has 15 residues. Between the trimmed V and J ends, which lost 8 bases and 2 bases, there was a span of 16 bases. CDR3 sequence: CASGQDSGPGNTIYF. In DNA, the CDR3 is TGTGCCAGCGGCCAAGATTCGGGTCCTGGAAACACCATATATTTT.

The table lists this clonotype with a few counts. V is TRBV29-1 and J is TRBJ2-7, with 7 positions matching TRBD2. Germline V gene sequence: CDR1 SQVTM, CDR2 ANQGSEA. Losses at the gene ends were 4 bases for V and 4 bases for J; bases not matched to a gene: 4. The CDR3 is 12 amino acids. The CDR3 region has the DNA TGCAGCGTTGCGGCGCGGGAGTACGAGCAGTACTTC. It specifies CSVAAREYEQYF.

Remarks on this clonotype: Since a much larger clone is just one base distant, this may be a read error. The V gene is TRBV5-4, the J gene TRBJ2-7, with D unclear. The CDR3 sequence is 13 residues long. From germline, CDR1 is SGHNT and CDR2 YYREEE (reference sequence). The CDR3 protein is CASSLDSTYEQHF. The CDR3 DNA follows: TGTGCCAGCAGCTTGGACTCTACCTACGAGCAGCACTTC.

Sample share makes this clonotype medium-sized (0.01 to 0.1%). This chain uses TRBV4-3 with TRBJ2-2; D gene ambiguous. Deletions cut 1 base from V and 4 bases from J, with 7 bases between. There are 14 residues in the CDR3. Germline V gene sequence: CDR1 LGHNA, CDR2 YSLEER. The CDR3 spells CASSQALFTGELFF. DNA of the CDR3: TGCGCCAGCAGCCAAGCCTTATTCACCGGGGAGCTGTTTTTT.

This clonotype has ten or more counts. The chain combines TRBV20-1 with TRBJ2-3, with D maybe TRBD2 (6 bases). Germline CDR1 is DFQATT and CDR2 is SNEGSKA (reference sequence). V dropped 2 bases and J dropped 7 bases, with 16 bases sitting between them. The CDR3 is made up of 14 amino acids. The CDR3 here is CSARPGASVNTQYF. The DNA for the CDR3 is TGCAGTGCTAGACCTGGTGCTAGCGTAAATACGCAGTATTTT.

The chain is built from TRBV7-3 and TRBJ2-5, with D possibly matching TRBD2 (5 bases). V lost 4 bases and J lost 4, with 10 bases in between. The CDR3 is made up of 13 amino acids. Germline CDR1 SGHTA, CDR2 FQGTGA. The CDR3 DNA reads TGTGCCAGCAGCTACCGGGATGGAGAGACCCAGTACTTC. It translates to CASSYRDGETQYF.

Many counts were recorded for this clonotype. This chain connects TRBV19 to TRBJ1-1, with no clear D. The CDR3 has 13 residues. In germline, CDR1 is LNHDA, CDR2 SQIVND (reference sequence). Trimming shortened V by 5 bases and J by 0 bases, and 7 bases separated the two germline ends. CDR3 in amino acids: CASSFLMNTEAFF. CDR3 bases: TGTGCCAGTAGTTTCTTAATGAACACTGAAGCTTTCTTT.

This clonotype was recorded many times. Written as DNA, the CDR3 is TGCGCCAGCAGCTTGACAGGGGGTAACACTGAAGCTTTCTTT. This gives the protein CASSLTGGNTEAFF. The chain is built from TRBV5-1 and TRBJ1-1; 8 bases fit TRBD1. Trimming cost V 1 base and J 2 bases; bases outside gene matches: 1. The CDR3 extends over 14 amino acids. Germline CDR1 SGHRS, CDR2 YFSETQ.